This is a list of T cell receptor beta chains from one sample in a study of cytomegalovirus exposure and HLA in healthy donors. Assay used: immunoSEQ multiplex PCR; TCRdb lists only in-frame clones, some missing. This table holds more than 150,000 clones, over 70% found once. Sequencing input: PBMCs. The receptors derive from a man in his forties or fifties in good health and CMV-seronegative. The CDR3 runs from the conserved cysteine through the conserved F or W. A D gene is named only where the DNA matches it firmly. A row's size may be missing; if present it is once, few, many or a size class.

J gene: TRBJ2-7; clone size: NA; V gene: TRBV4-3; D gene: NA; CDR3 DNA: TGCGCCAGCAGCCAAGCTTTGGACTCCCGTGCCTACGAGCAGTACTTC; CDR3 protein: CASSQALDSRAYEQYF
J gene: TRBJ2-7; clone size: few; V gene: TRBV7-6; D gene: NA; CDR3 DNA: TGTGCCAGCAGCTTAAAGGCGGACTACGAGCAGTACTTC; CDR3 protein: CASSLKADYEQYF
J gene: TRBJ1-2; clone size: NA; V gene: TRBV5-6; D gene: NA; CDR3 DNA: TGTGCCAGCAGCTTGGTAACCAGGGGTGGCTATGGCTACACCTTC; CDR3 protein: CASSLVTRGGYGYTF
J gene: TRBJ1-4; clone size: NA; V gene: TRBV30; D gene: TRBD1; CDR3 DNA: TGTGCCTGGAATGCCGGGACAGGGTCTGAAAAACTGTTTTTT; CDR3 protein: CAWNAGTGSEKLFF
J gene: TRBJ2-1; clone size: NA; V gene: TRBV27; D gene: NA; CDR3 DNA: TGTGCCAGCAGTCCTAACTACAATGAGCAGTTCTTC; CDR3 protein: CASSPNYNEQFF
J gene: TRBJ2-1; clone size: NA; V gene: TRBV11-3; D gene: NA; CDR3 DNA: TGTGCCAGCAGCAATCCCCTAATGGCGGGCAATGAGCAGTTCTTC; CDR3 protein: CASSNPLMAGNEQFF
J gene: TRBJ2-2; clone size: NA; V gene: TRBV14; D gene: TRBD1; CDR3 DNA: TGTGCCAGCAGCCAAGAAGGATCGACAGGGGCCGGGGAGCTGTTTTTT; CDR3 protein: CASSQEGSTGAGELFF
J gene: TRBJ1-3; clone size: NA; V gene: TRBV19; D gene: TRBD1; CDR3 DNA: TGTGCCAGTAGTTCCCGGGACAGCCGAAACACCATATATTTT; CDR3 protein: CASSSRDSRNTIYF
J gene: TRBJ2-1; clone size: NA; V gene: TRBV10-3; D gene: NA; CDR3 DNA: TGTGCCATCAGTGAGCAAACGGCAGGGGCGGAGAATGAGCAGTTCTTC; CDR3 protein: CAISEQTAGAENEQFF
J gene: TRBJ2-6; clone size: NA; V gene: TRBV2; D gene: NA; CDR3 DNA: TGTGCCAGCATGATGAAGAGCTCTGGGGCCAACGTCCTGACTTTC; CDR3 protein: CASMMKSSGANVLTF
J gene: TRBJ1-2; clone size: NA; V gene: TRBV15; D gene: NA; CDR3 DNA: TGTGCCACCAGCTTCGTCCCTAACTATGGCTACACCTTC; CDR3 protein: CATSFVPNYGYTF
J gene: TRBJ1-1; clone size: NA; V gene: TRBV12-5; D gene: TRBD1; CDR3 DNA: TGTGCTAGTGGTTTTGGAGGGGGCGAAGCTTTCTTT; CDR3 protein: CASGFGGGEAFF
J gene: TRBJ1-5; clone size: NA; V gene: TRBV7-2; D gene: NA; CDR3 DNA: TGTGCCAGCAGCTCCCAGACAGGAAATCAGCCCCAGCATTTT; CDR3 protein: CASSSQTGNQPQHF
J gene: TRBJ1-5; clone size: NA; V gene: TRBV30; D gene: NA; CDR3 DNA: TGTGCCTGGAGCAAAGGAAGAGGGAATCAGCCCCAGCATTTT; CDR3 protein: CAWSKGRGNQPQHF
J gene: TRBJ1-5; clone size: NA; V gene: TRBV2; D gene: NA; CDR3 DNA: TGTGCCAGCAGCTCTAGAGGAGGTGGCAATCAGCCCCAGCATTTT; CDR3 protein: CASSSRGGGNQPQHF
J gene: TRBJ1-1; clone size: NA; V gene: TRBV6-5; D gene: TRBD1; CDR3 DNA: TGTGCCAGCAGTTACGGGGCAGGGGGAAACACTGAAGCTTTCTTT; CDR3 protein: CASSYGAGGNTEAFF
J gene: TRBJ2-3; clone size: NA; V gene: TRBV4-2; D gene: NA; CDR3 DNA: TGTGCCAGCAGCCAAGATGGCCCCACAGATACGCAGTATTTT; CDR3 protein: CASSQDGPTDTQYF
J gene: TRBJ1-1; clone size: NA; V gene: TRBV18; D gene: TRBD1; CDR3 DNA: TGTGCCAGCCAAGGGGGCGATAATGGATTCTCTGAAGCTTTCTTT; CDR3 protein: CASQGGDNGFSEAFF
J gene: TRBJ1-2; clone size: NA; V gene: TRBV7-8; D gene: NA; CDR3 DNA: TGTGCCAGCAGCCTTAACAGGGCCTATGGCTACACCTTC; CDR3 protein: CASSLNRAYGYTF
J gene: TRBJ1-3; clone size: NA; V gene: TRBV12-2; D gene: NA; CDR3 DNA: TGTGCAAGTCGCTACCCCGCGGACTGTACGAACACCATATATTTT; CDR3 protein: CASRYPADCTNTIYF
J gene: TRBJ2-1; clone size: few; V gene: TRBV7-2; D gene: TRBD2; CDR3 DNA: TGTGCCAGCAGCTGGACCGGGACTAGCGCAGCCAATGAGCAGTTCTTC; CDR3 protein: CASSWTGTSAANEQFF
J gene: TRBJ1-1; clone size: NA; V gene: TRBV5-4; D gene: NA; CDR3 DNA: TGTGCCAGCAGCACCGGGAGGAACACTGAAGCTTTCTTT; CDR3 protein: CASSTGRNTEAFF
J gene: TRBJ1-1; clone size: NA; V gene: TRBV6-4; D gene: NA; CDR3 DNA: TGTGCCAGCAGTGACAGCATGAACACTGAAGCTTTCTTT; CDR3 protein: CASSDSMNTEAFF
J gene: TRBJ2-1; clone size: NA; V gene: TRBV14; D gene: TRBD2; CDR3 DNA: TGTGCCAGCAGCCGCGGACTAGCGGGGGCCAGTGAGCAGTTCTTC; CDR3 protein: CASSRGLAGASEQFF
J gene: TRBJ2-3; clone size: NA; V gene: TRBV5-1; D gene: TRBD2; CDR3 DNA: TGCGCCAGCAGCCTGATAAGACTAGCGGGGGCGACAGATACGCAGTATTTT; CDR3 protein: CASSLIRLAGATDTQYF
J gene: TRBJ1-2; clone size: once; V gene: TRBV29-1; D gene: TRBD1; CDR3 DNA: TGCAGCGTTCAACAGGGGGCTAACTATGGCTACACCTTC; CDR3 protein: CSVQQGANYGYTF
J gene: TRBJ1-3; clone size: NA; V gene: TRBV5-1; D gene: NA; CDR3 DNA: TGCGCCAGCAGCTTGCCGGACAGTTTAGGAAACACCATATATTTT; CDR3 protein: CASSLPDSLGNTIYF
J gene: TRBJ1-6; clone size: NA; V gene: TRBV5-6; D gene: NA; CDR3 DNA: TGTGCCAGCAGCTCGACTGCCTTGAATTCACCCCTCCACTTT; CDR3 protein: CASSSTALNSPLHF
J gene: TRBJ2-3; clone size: NA; V gene: TRBV4-1; D gene: TRBD2; CDR3 DNA: TGCGCCAGCAGCCAAGGGGTTCTCGCTAGCGGGGGGGCCAATACGCAGTATTTT; CDR3 protein: CASSQGVLASGGANTQYF
J gene: TRBJ2-2; clone size: NA; V gene: TRBV7-9; D gene: NA; CDR3 DNA: TGTGCCAGCAGCTTGACAGGATACGGGGAGCTGTTTTTT; CDR3 protein: CASSLTGYGELFF
J gene: TRBJ1-6; clone size: NA; V gene: TRBV7-2; D gene: NA; CDR3 DNA: TGTGCCAGCAGCGTGGGGTCAGGGTTTGGGGATTCACCCCTCCACTTT; CDR3 protein: CASSVGSGFGDSPLHF
J gene: TRBJ2-3; clone size: NA; V gene: TRBV11-2; D gene: NA; CDR3 DNA: TGTGCCAGCAGCTTGATAGGGGTCGTAGGCACAGATACGCAGTATTTT; CDR3 protein: CASSLIGVVGTDTQYF
J gene: TRBJ2-3; clone size: NA; V gene: TRBV6-5; D gene: TRBD2; CDR3 DNA: TGTGCCACTGGACTAGCGGCCACAGATACGCAGTATTTT; CDR3 protein: CATGLAATDTQYF
J gene: TRBJ2-1; clone size: NA; V gene: TRBV27; D gene: TRBD1; CDR3 DNA: TGTGCCAGCACCCACCGGGACAGGTCTCGAGAGCAGTTCTTC; CDR3 protein: CASTHRDRSREQFF
J gene: TRBJ1-6; clone size: NA; V gene: TRBV7-2; D gene: NA; CDR3 DNA: TGTGCCAGCAGCTTAGTTACAGGGATGAATTCACCCCTCCACTTT; CDR3 protein: CASSLVTGMNSPLHF
J gene: TRBJ2-1; clone size: once; V gene: TRBV11-2; D gene: NA; CDR3 DNA: TGTGCCAGCAGCTTAATTCGCGGGGCATACAATGAGCAGTTCTTC; CDR3 protein: CASSLIRGAYNEQFF
J gene: TRBJ1-6; clone size: NA; V gene: TRBV15; D gene: NA; CDR3 DNA: TGTGCCACCAGCCCCCGAACCACAGGGACCGATTCACCCCTCCACTTT; CDR3 protein: CATSPRTTGTDSPLHF
J gene: TRBJ1-1; clone size: NA; V gene: TRBV13; D gene: NA; CDR3 DNA: TGTGCCAGCAGCCCAGATGCTACTGAAGCTTTCTTT; CDR3 protein: CASSPDATEAFF
J gene: TRBJ2-1; clone size: NA; V gene: TRBV7-3; D gene: NA; CDR3 DNA: TGTGCCAGCAGCTTAAGGCTAGAGAGAGGGAATGAGCAGTTCTTC; CDR3 protein: CASSLRLERGNEQFF